Below are 22 T cell receptor beta chains sequenced from a single sample in a study of beta chain features in type 1 diabetes. cDNA synthesis used the whole RNA isolate, giving expressed TCRB sequences. Only in-frame clones appear in the TCRdb table, and some are missing; sequencing was by immunoSEQ multiplex PCR. The table lists 350,000 to 450,000 clones, about 15% of them singletons. Material: naive CD4+ T cells from blood. These receptor sequences come from a woman aged 18-30 years in good health.

A few counts support this clone. V usage is TRBV29-1 and J usage is TRBJ2-4; 9 positions agree with TRBD1. The CDR3 contains 18 residues. The germline V gene encodes CDR1 SQVTM and CDR2 ANQGSEA. The ends lost 1 base at V and 0 bases at J; junction bases unmatched: 10. DNA for the CDR3: TGCAGCGTTGAAGTATATGCTGGACAGGGGCCAGCCAAAAACATTCAGTACTTC. This sequence encodes CSVEVYAGQGPAKNIQYF. Full variable domain (outside the CDR3, taken from reference TRBV29-1 and TRBJ2-4): SAVISQKPSRDICQRGTSLTIQCQVDSQVTMMFWYRQQPGQSLTLIATANQGSEATYESGFVIDKFPISRPNLTFSTLTVSNMSPEDSSIYLCSVEVYAGQGPAKNIQYFGAGTRLSVL.

The chain combines TRBV7-2 with TRBJ1-4, with 9 bases fitting TRBD1. V trimming: 10 bases; J trimming: 0 bases; junction bases outside the gene matches: 6. This CDR3 region has 15 residues. Germline CDR1 SGHTA, CDR2 FQGNSA. The CDR3 here is CATGTGLSTNEKLFF. The CDR3 nucleotides read TGTGCCACAGGGACAGGGCTCTCAACTAATGAAAAACTGTTTTTT.

The chain recombines TRBV30 with TRBJ2-5, with 9 bases lining up with TRBD1. Unmatched junction bases numbered 8, after V lost 8 bases and J lost 7 bases. Per germline, CDR1 GTSNPN and CDR2 SVGIG (reference sequence). CDR3 length: 12 residues. Written as DNA, the CDR3 is TGTGCCCGGGGGACAGGGAAGGGGACCCAGTACTTC. This codes for CARGTGKGTQYF.

The chain's CDR3 is CASSPGGTEAFF. CDR3 sequence (DNA): TGTGCCAGCAGCCCAGGGGGGACTGAAGCTTTCTTT. This chain links TRBV7-9 with TRBJ1-1; 7 bases map to TRBD1. Germline values: CDR1 SEHNR, CDR2 FQNEAQ (reference sequence). The ends lost 5 bases at V and 5 bases at J; junction bases unmatched: 2. This CDR3 has 12 amino acids.

This chain uses TRBV18 with TRBJ2-1; no clear D gene. Trimming shortened V by 3 bases and J by 1 base, and 16 bases separated the two germline ends. Germline-derived CDR1 and CDR2 are KGHSH and LQKENI. The CDR3 spans 17 residues. The CDR3 DNA follows: TGTGCCAGCTCACCCCTCACCGCGCGGCCTTCCTACAATGAGCAGTTCTTC. Translation: CASSPLTARPSYNEQFF.

V and J are TRBV9 and TRBJ1-1, with D hard to call. The CDR3 is made up of 13 amino acids. V was cut by 4 bases and J by 1 base, with 8 bases left in between. Looked up from germline, CDR1 is SGDLS and CDR2 is YYNGEE. CDR3 amino acids: CASSKTANTEAFF. CDR3 DNA: TGTGCCAGCAGCAAAACAGCGAACACTGAAGCTTTCTTT.

V and J are TRBV10-3 and TRBJ1-2, with a weak D call TRBD1 (5 bases). The CDR3 runs to 13 residues. V lost 6 bases to trimming and J lost 8 bases, with 16 bases between them. CDR1 and CDR2 (germline): ENHRY, SYGVKD. DNA of the CDR3: TGTGCCATCAGCTGGGACGGGGGTTGGGGCTACACCTTC. It specifies CAISWDGGWGYTF.

This clone was detected a few times. The sample holds other DNA sequences that translate to the same CDR3. The genes are TRBV29-1 and TRBJ2-3; 9 bases are a match to TRBD2. CDR1 and CDR2 (germline): SQVTM, ANQGSEA. This CDR3 region has 14 residues. V lost 2 bases and J lost 1; bases outside the gene matches: 1. The CDR3 DNA reads TGCAGCGTTGAACGACTAGCGGGCACAGATACGCAGTATTTT. Protein product: CSVERLAGTDTQYF.

This clone showed up just a few times. This chain connects TRBV14 to TRBJ2-2, with D possibly matching TRBD2 (5 bases). The CDR3 has 17 residues. Germline CDR1 and CDR2: SGHDN and FVKESK. Trimming took 1 base from V and 0 from J, leaving 12 bases between them. CDR3 amino acids: CASSQVGGSANTGELFF. As DNA, the CDR3 is TGTGCCAGCAGCCAAGTAGGAGGAAGCGCGAACACCGGGGAGCTGTTTTTT.

This clone was detected only a few times. The J gene is TRBJ2-2, the V gene TRBV4-1; no reliable D call. Germline V gene lookup returns CDR1 MGHRA and CDR2 YSYEKL. V lost 2 bases, J lost 1 base, and 14 bases lay in between. The CDR3 length is 17 residues. DNA of the CDR3: TGCGCCAGCAGCCAACCCCCCCTGCGCAAGAACACCGGGGAGCTGTTTTTT. This codes for CASSQPPLRKNTGELFF.

This chain joins TRBV30 and TRBJ2-1; D is ambiguous. V lost 1 base and J 2 bases, leaving 18 bases between the germline ends. Germline V CDR1 and CDR2: GTSNPN, SVGIG (reference sequence). The CDR3 length is 17 residues. In nucleotides, the CDR3 is TGTGCCTGGAGTGGGGTAGCCGTCACCAGAACCTACAATGAGCAGTTCTTC. Translating gives CAWSGVAVTRTYNEQFF.

Only a few counts were recorded for this clone. This chain joins TRBV28 and TRBJ1-2; D unclear. Germline V gene lookup returns CDR1 MDHEN and CDR2 SYDVKM. This CDR3 spans 15 amino acids. V shed 5 bases and J shed 2 bases, with 15 bases lying between them. In DNA form, the CDR3 reads TGTGCCAGCAGTCTACCCCCGGGAGGAAACTATGGCTACACCTTC. Translating gives CASSLPPGGNYGYTF.

For this clone: Other nucleotide sequences from this sample produce the same CDR3. The chain links TRBV18 to TRBJ2-3, with 9 bases aligning to TRBD2. This CDR3 contains 15 residues. Trimming cost V 3 bases and J 1 base; bases outside gene matches: 2. Germline lookup yields CDR1 KGHSH and CDR2 LQKENI. CDR3 bases: TGTGCCAGCTCACCTAGGACTAGCGGCACAGATACGCAGTATTTT. It is translated as CASSPRTSGTDTQYF.

The rearrangement joins TRBV18 to TRBJ2-7; D possibly corresponds to TRBD2 (6 bases). CDR1 and CDR2 (germline): KGHSH, LQKENI. The CDR3 extends over 15 amino acids. V was pared by 3 bases and J by 2 bases, with 14 bases between. Written as DNA, the CDR3 is TGTGCCAGCTCACCCAAAGCGGGCCTCACCTACGAGCAGTACTTC. Amino acid sequence: CASSPKAGLTYEQYF.

V is TRBV19 and J is TRBJ2-3; D may be TRBD2 (6 bases). Trimming removed 6 bases at V and 4 bases at J, with 14 bases between. CDR1 and CDR2 (germline): LNHDA, SQIVND (reference sequence). The CDR3 consists of 14 residues. CDR3 sequence: CASRSGRLPDTQYF. The CDR3 coding sequence is TGTGCCAGTAGGTCTGGGAGGTTGCCAGATACGCAGTATTTT.

This clone occurred a few times. The rearrangement uses TRBV7-9 and TRBJ1-5; D remains unclear. This CDR3 is built from 14 residues. Germline V gives CDR1 SEHNR, CDR2 FQNEAQ (reference sequence). Trimming took off 5 bases at V and 6 bases at J, with 14 bases between the two ends. CDR3 protein: CASSPVPSGQPQHF. In nucleotides, the CDR3 is TGTGCCAGCAGCCCCGTCCCGAGCGGTCAGCCCCAGCATTTT.

This clone has a handful of counts. V and J are TRBV7-3 and TRBJ2-3, with D uncertain. Trimming pared 4 bases from V and 6 bases from J, leaving 11 bases between. From germline, CDR1 is SGHTA and CDR2 FQGTGA. This CDR3 contains 13 residues. The CDR3 DNA reads TGTGCCAGCAGCTCCCAAGTGCGCGATACGCAGTATTTT. Translating gives CASSSQVRDTQYF.

The rearrangement links TRBV4-1 to TRBJ1-3; D gene unclear. The length of the CDR3 is 15 residues. V was clipped by 1 base and J by 4 bases, with 11 bases between them. Germline assignment: CDR1 MGHRA and CDR2 YSYEKL. The CDR3 spells CASSQGLMGGNTIYF. The DNA of the CDR3 is TGCGCCAGCAGCCAAGGGCTAATGGGCGGAAACACCATATATTTT.

This chain connects TRBV30 to TRBJ1-2; a weak D match, TRBD1 (5 bases). Trimming pared 1 base from V and 7 bases from J, leaving 10 bases between. Germline values: CDR1 GTSNPN, CDR2 SVGIG (reference sequence). This CDR3 has 12 residues. The DNA of the CDR3 is TGTGCCTGGAGTGGACAGTTGATTGGCTACACCTTC. Translating gives CAWSGQLIGYTF.

This clone was counted a few times. The chain joins TRBV5-1 to TRBJ2-7, with TRBD2 as a possible D gene (6 bases). Trimming took off 5 bases at V and 2 bases at J, with 11 bases between the two ends. Germline CDR1 SGHRS, CDR2 YFSETQ. This CDR3 is built from 13 residues. CDR3 amino acids: CASSSSAPYEQYF. The CDR3 DNA follows: TGCGCCAGCAGTTCTAGCGCGCCCTACGAGCAGTACTTC. Drawing the rest from reference TRBV5-1 and TRBJ2-7, the complete variable domain is KAGVTQTPRYLIKTRGQQVTLSCSPISGHRSVSWYQQTPGQGLQFLFEYFSETQRNKGNFPGRFSGRQFSNSRSEMNVSTLELGDSALYLCASSSSAPYEQYFGPGTRLTVT.

Only a few counts were recorded for this clone. This chain uses TRBV6-5 with TRBJ2-7, with TRBD2 matching 7 bases. The CDR3 totals 14 residues. V shed 3 bases, J shed 3 bases, and the junction held 5 bases outside the gene matches. Per the germline V gene, CDR1 is MNHEY and CDR2 is SVGAGI. The CDR3 protein is CASSYGTIRYEQYF. The CDR3 DNA reads TGTGCCAGCAGTTATGGGACTATTCGCTACGAGCAGTACTTC.

This clone has a handful of counts. The V gene is TRBV15, the J gene TRBJ2-5, with 8 bases matching TRBD2. The length of the CDR3 is 16 residues. V was pared by 1 base and J by 1 base, with 5 bases of the junction left unmatched. CDR1 is LNHNV and CDR2 is YYDKDF in the germline V gene (reference sequence). The CDR3 DNA reads as TGTGCCACCAGCAGAGGATCCCTAGCGGGCCAAGAGACCCAGTACTTC. Translated: CATSRGSLAGQETQYF.